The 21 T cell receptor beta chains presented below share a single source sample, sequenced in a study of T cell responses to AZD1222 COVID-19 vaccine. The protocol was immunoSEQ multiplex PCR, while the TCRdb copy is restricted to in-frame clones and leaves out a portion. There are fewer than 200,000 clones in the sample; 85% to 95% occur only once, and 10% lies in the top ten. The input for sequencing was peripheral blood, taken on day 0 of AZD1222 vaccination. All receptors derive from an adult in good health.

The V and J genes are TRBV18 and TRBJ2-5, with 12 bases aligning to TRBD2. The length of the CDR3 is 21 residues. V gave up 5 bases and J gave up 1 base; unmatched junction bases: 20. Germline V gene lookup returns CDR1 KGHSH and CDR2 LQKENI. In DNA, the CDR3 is TGTGCCAGCTCATCTTATATTTGGACTAGCGGGGCGCAAAGGGCCCAAGAGACCCAGTACTTC. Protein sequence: CASSSYIWTSGAQRAQETQYF.

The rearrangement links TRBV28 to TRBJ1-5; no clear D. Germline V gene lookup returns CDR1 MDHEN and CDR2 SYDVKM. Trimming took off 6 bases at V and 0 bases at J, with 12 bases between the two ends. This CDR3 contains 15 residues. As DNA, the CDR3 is TGTGCCAGCAGCACCGATGGAGTTAGCAATCAGCCCCAGCATTTT. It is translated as CASSTDGVSNQPQHF.

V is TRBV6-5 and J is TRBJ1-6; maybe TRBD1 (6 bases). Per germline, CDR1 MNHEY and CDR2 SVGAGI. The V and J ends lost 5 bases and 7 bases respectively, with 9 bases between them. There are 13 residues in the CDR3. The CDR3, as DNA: TGTGCCAGCAGTCGGACAGCCAATTCACCCCTCCACTTT. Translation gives CASSRTANSPLHF.

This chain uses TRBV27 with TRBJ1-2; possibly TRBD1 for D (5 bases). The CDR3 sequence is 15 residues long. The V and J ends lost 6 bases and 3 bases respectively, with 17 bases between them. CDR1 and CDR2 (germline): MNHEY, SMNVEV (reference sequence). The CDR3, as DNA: TGTGCCAGCAGCCGAGAGGTGGGGGGTTACTATGGCTACACCTTC. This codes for CASSREVGGYYGYTF.

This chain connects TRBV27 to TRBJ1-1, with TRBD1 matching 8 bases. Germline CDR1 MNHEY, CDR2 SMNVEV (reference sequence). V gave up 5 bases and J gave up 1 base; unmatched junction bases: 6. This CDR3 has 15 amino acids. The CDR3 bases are TGTGCCAGCAGTCCATGGACAGGGTCGAACACTGAAGCTTTCTTT. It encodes CASSPWTGSNTEAFF.

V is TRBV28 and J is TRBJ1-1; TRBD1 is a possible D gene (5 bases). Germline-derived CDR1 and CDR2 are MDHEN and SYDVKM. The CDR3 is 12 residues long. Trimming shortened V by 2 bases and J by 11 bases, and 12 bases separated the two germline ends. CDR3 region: CASSLGAGRAFF. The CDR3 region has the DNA TGTGCCAGCAGTTTAGGGGCGGGTCGTGCTTTCTTT.

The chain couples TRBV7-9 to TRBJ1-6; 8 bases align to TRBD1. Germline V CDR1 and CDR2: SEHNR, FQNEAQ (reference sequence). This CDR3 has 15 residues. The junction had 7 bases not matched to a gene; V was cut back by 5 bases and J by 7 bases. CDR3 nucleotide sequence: TGTGCCAGCAGCGGGGTTACAGGGGGGAATTCACCCCTCCACTTT. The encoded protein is CASSGVTGGNSPLHF.

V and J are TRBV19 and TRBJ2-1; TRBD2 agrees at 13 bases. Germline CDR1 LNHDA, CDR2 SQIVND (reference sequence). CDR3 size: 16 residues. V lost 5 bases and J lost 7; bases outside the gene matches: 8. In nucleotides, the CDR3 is TGTGCCAGTAGTCTATGGACTAGCGGGAGCGTAAATGAGCAGTTCTTC. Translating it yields CASSLWTSGSVNEQFF.

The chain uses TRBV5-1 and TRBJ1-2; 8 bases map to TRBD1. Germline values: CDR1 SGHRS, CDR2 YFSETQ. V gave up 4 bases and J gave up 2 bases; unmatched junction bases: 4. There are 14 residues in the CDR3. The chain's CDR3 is CASSDRTGNYGYTF. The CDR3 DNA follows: TGCGCCAGCAGCGACCGGACAGGGAACTATGGCTACACCTTC.

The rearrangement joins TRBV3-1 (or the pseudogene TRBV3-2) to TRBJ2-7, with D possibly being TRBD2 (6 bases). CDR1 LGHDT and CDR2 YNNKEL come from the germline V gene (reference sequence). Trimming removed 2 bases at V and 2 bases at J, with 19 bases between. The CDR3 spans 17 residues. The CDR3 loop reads CASSQNGRRGFPYEQYF. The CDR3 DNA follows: TGTGCCAGCAGCCAAAATGGACGGAGGGGCTTCCCCTACGAGCAGTACTTC.

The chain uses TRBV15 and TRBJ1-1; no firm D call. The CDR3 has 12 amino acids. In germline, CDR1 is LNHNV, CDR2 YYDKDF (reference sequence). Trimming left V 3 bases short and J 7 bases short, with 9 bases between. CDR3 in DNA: TGTGCCACCAGCAGTGCGACGGGTGAAGCTTTCTTT. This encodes CATSSATGEAFF.

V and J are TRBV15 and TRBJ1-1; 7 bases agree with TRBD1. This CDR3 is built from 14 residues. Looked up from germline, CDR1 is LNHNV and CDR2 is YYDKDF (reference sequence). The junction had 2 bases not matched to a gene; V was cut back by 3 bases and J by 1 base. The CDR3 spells CATSSWDRNTEAFF. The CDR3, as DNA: TGTGCCACCAGCAGTTGGGACAGGAACACTGAAGCTTTCTTT.

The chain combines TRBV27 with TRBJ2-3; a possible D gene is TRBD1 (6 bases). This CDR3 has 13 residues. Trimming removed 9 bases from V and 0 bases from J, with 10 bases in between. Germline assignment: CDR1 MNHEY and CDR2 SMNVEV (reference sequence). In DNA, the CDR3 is TGTGCCAGTAGGACAGTTAGCACAGATACGCAGTATTTT. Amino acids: CASRTVSTDTQYF.

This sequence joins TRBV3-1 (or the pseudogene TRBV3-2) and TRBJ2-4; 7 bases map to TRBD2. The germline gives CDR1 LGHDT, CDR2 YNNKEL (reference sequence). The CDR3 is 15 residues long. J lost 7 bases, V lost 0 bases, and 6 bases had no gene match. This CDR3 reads CASSQDYGEGNIQYF. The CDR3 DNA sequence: TGTGCCAGCAGCCAAGATTACGGGGAGGGGAACATTCAGTACTTC.

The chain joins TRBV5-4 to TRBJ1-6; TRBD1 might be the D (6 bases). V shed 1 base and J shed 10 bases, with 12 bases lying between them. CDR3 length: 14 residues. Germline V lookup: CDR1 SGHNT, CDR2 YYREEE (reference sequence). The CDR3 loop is CASSLTGTNSPLHF. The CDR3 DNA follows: TGTGCCAGCAGCTTGACAGGGACGAACTCACCCCTCCACTTT.

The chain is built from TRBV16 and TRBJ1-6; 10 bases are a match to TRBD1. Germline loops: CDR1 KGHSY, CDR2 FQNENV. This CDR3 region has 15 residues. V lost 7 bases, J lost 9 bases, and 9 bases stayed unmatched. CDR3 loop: CASNPGQGYGSPLHF. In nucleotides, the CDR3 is TGTGCCAGCAATCCGGGACAGGGGTATGGTTCACCCCTCCACTTT.

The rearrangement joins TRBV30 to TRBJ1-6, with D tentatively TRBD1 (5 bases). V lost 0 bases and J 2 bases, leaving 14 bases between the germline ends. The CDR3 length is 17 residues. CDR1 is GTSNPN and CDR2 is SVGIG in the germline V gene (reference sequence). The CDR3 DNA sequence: TGTGCCTGGAGTGTACACGGGGGAATGCCCTATAATTCACCCCTCCACTTT. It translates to CAWSVHGGMPYNSPLHF.

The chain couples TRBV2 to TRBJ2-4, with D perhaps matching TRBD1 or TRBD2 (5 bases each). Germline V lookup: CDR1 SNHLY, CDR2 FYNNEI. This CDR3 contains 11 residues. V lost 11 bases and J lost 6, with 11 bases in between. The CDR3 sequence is CAWGWGNIQYF. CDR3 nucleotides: TGTGCCTGGGGGTGGGGAAACATTCAGTACTTC.

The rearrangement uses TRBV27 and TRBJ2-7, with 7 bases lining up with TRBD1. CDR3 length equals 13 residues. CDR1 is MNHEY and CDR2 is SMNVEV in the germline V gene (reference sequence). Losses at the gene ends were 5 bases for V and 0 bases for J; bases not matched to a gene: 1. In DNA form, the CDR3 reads TGTGCCAGCAGTCAGGGGGACTCCTACGAGCAGTACTTC. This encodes CASSQGDSYEQYF.

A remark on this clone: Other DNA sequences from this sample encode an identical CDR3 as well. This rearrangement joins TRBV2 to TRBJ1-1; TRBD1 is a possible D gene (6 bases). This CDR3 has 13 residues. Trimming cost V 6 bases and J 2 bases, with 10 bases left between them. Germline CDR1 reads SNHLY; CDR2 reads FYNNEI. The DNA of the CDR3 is TGTGCCAGCAGGGACAGATCAAACACTGAAGCTTTCTTT. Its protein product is CASRDRSNTEAFF.

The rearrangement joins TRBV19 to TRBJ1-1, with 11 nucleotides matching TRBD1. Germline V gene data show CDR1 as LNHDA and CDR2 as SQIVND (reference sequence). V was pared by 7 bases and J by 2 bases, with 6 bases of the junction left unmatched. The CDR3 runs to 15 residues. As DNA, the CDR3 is TGTGCCAGTACCAAGCGGACAGGGGGCAACACTGAAGCTTTCTTT. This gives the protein CASTKRTGGNTEAFF.